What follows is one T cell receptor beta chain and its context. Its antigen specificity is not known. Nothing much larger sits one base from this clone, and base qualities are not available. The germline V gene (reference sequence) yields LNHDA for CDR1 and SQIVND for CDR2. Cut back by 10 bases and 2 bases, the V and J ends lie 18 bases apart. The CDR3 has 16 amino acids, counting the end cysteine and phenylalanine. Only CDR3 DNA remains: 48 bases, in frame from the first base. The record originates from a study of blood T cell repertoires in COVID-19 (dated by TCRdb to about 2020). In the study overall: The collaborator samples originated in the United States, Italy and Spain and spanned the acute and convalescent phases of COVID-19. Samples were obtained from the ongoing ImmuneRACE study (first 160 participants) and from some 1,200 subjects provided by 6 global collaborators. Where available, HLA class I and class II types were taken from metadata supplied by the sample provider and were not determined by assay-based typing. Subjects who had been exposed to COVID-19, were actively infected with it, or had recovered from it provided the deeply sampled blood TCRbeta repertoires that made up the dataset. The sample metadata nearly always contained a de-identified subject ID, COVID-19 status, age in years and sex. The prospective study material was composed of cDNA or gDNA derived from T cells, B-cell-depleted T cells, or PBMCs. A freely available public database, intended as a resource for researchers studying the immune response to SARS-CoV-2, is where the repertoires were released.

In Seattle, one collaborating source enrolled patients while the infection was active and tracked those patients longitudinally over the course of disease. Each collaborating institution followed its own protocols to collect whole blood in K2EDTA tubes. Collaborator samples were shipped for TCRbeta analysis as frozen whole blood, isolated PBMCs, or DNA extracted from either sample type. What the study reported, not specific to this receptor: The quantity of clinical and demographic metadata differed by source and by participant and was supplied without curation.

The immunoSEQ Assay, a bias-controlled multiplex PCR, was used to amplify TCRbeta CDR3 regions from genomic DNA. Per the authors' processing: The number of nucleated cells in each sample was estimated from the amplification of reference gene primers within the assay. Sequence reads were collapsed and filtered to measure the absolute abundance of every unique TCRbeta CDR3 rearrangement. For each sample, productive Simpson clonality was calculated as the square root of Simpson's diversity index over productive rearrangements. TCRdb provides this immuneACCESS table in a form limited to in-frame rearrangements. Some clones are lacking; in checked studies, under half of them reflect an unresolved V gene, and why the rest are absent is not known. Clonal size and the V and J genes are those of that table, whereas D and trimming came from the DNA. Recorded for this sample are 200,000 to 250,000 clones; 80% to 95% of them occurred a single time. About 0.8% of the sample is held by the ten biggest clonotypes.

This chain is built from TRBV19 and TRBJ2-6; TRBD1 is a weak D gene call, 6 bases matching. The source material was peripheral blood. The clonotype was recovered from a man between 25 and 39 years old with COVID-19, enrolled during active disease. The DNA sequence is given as TGTGCCATACCAGGACAGCAACCCCCTGGGGCCAACGTCCTGACTTTC. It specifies CAIPGQQPPGANVLTF.